This record looks at one T cell receptor (beta chain) sequence and its context. These data originate in a study of sequential checkpoint blockade in melanoma. Study summary: Patients were randomized 1:1 to nivolumab-then-ipilimumab or ipilimumab-then-nivolumab first-line. After both sequences, patients received maintenance nivolumab.

Indicated treatment: randomized to nivolumab then ipilimumab (arm A) or the reverse (arm B). None of the patients previously received DNA-damaging chemotherapy. Sorted cells were live CD3+CD8+, lacking CD19 and CD56, from PBMCs. Clones were sequenced by immunoSEQ multiplex PCR, and TCRdb holds only the in-frame ones, with some missing. The profile shows 9,500 to 11,000 clones, approximately 81% of them singletons. The sequencing used CD8+ T cells sorted from blood (inferred from file names), collected from a patient given nivolumab and ipilimumab in sequence. This receptor was identified in a human donor with melanoma.

CDR3 residues: CATSRGRDTQYF. In DNA form, the CDR3 reads TGTGCCACCAGCAGAGGGAGAGATACGCAGTATTTT. The V call is TRBV15, the J call TRBJ2-3; no firm D call. The germline gives CDR1 LNHNV, CDR2 YYDKDF (reference sequence). The V gene lost 1 base and the J gene lost 5 bases, with 4 bases spanning the gap. This CDR3 region has 12 residues. The variable domain in full, completed from reference TRBV15 and TRBJ2-3, reads DAMVIQNPRYQVTQFGKPVTLSCSQTLNHNVMYWYQQKSSQAPKLLFHYYDKDFNNEADTPDNFQSRRPNTSFCFLDIRSPGLGDTAMYLCATSRGRDTQYFGPGTRLTVL.